This entry is about one T cell receptor beta chain. The target antigen is unknown. This could be a read error, since a much larger clone is one nucleotide away. The conserved closing phenylalanine or tryptophan is absent in this CDR3, likely reflecting a read error. This specimen belongs to a study of regulatory T cells in long-lasting Graves disease. Study results and limitations: Patients with persistent disease shared under 3,500 public clonotypes, outpacing the 900 to 1,000 shared by new patients.

CDR1 is SGHTA and CDR2 is FQGNSA in the germline V gene. Trimming took 5 bases from V and 6 from J; bases not matched to a gene: 11. There are 16 residues in the CDR3. Relying on iRepertoire HTBI primers and Arm-PCR of CDR3 regions, the team built TCR beta libraries. TCRdb processed the multiplex PCR reads anew with MiXCR; each CDR3 protein has one entry. The table has 500,000 or so distinct CDR3 sequences, 15% to 20% seen once. Time point indicated: newly diagnosed GD, antithyroid drugs for less than 3 months. The authors made the TCR library using RNA they extracted from PBMCs. Separately, the same data were catalogued under a study of T cells in Graves' hyperthyroidism and ophthalmopathy. That paper notes: Criteria for exclusion of patients were uncontrolled infection, other autoimmune disease, pregnancy or lactation. The TCR CDR3 first-round RT-PCR relied on the HTBI primer set. By a 13 V-J model, ophthalmopathy was set apart from stable hyperthyroidism.

The clonotype comes from a woman in her forties or fifties with Graves disease. The sample in question was peripheral blood mononuclear cells (PBMCs), obtained at new diagnosis, from a patient treated with antithyroid drugs. J is TRBJ2-7 and V is TRBV7-2; 12 nucleotides agree with TRBD1. CDR3 residues: CASSPHGGTGGAEQYL. The CDR3, as DNA: TGTGCCAGCAGCCCCCACGGAGGGACAGGGGGCGCCGAGCAGTACCTC.